This paragraph covers one T cell receptor beta chain sequence. The sample is drawn from a study of beta chain features in type 1 diabetes. The germline V and J ends were trimmed by 1 base and 5 bases, with 17 bases remaining between them. This CDR3 spans 16 amino acids. The germline V gene has CDR1 SGHTA and CDR2 FQGNSA. Of the isolated RNA, all was reverse transcribed, and so the sequenced material was expressed TCRB transcripts. Generated by immunoSEQ multiplex PCR, the TCRdb table keeps only in-frame clones and is missing some. The table lists about 200,000 clones, about a tenth of them singletons.

The rearrangement links TRBV7-2 to TRBJ2-5, with D tentatively TRBD1 or TRBD2 (5 bases each). This receptor was obtained from a man aged 18 to 29 in good health. The sample comprised central memory CD4+ T cells from blood. The CDR3 sequence is CASSLGAGTAQETQYF. The CDR3 DNA sequence: TGTGCCAGCAGCTTAGGAGCCGGGACCGCGCAGGAGACCCAGTACTTC.